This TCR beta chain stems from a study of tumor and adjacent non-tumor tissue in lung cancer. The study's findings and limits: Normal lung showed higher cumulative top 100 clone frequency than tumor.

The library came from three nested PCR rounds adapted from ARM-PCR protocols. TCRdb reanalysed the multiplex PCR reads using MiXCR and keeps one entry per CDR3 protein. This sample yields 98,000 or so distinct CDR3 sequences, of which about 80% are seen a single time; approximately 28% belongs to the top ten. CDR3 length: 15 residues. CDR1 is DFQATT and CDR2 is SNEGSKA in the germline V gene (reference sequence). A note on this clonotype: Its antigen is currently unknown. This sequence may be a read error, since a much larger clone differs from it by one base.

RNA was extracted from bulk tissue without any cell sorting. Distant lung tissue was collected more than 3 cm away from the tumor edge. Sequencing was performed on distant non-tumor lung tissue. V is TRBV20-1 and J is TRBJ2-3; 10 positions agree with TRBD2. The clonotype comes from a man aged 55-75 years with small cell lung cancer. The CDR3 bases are TGCGGTGCTAGAGTAGCGGGAGGATCCACAGATACGCAGTATTTT. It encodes CGARVAGGSTDTQYF.